The 4 T cell receptor beta chains below were found in one sample sequenced in a study of Graves' ophthalmopathy and Graves' hyperthyroidism (dated by TCRdb to 2016 to 2019). Sequencer: Illumina HiSeq 2000. TCR beta CDR3 regions were amplified from RNA transcripts for repertoire sequencing. HTBI primers and the Qiagen OneStep RT-PCR kit were used in a first-round RT-PCR, which was followed by a second-round multiplex PCR, size selection and purification. In TCRdb, the public reads were trimmed at Q25 with fastp and aligned with MiXCR, with productive beta chains retained. Entries are consolidated by CDR3 protein sequence, retaining the most common genes and DNA. The sample table shows more than 15,000 distinct CDR3 sequences, and more than 45% are seen once. The biggest ten clones account for around 25% of the sample. The sequencing sample was made of peripheral blood. Receptors were obtained from a woman aged 40 to 50 with stable Graves' hyperthyroidism. Donor details come from another sample of the same person, matched by shared clones.

This clonotype came up many times. The gene calls are TRBV7-6 and TRBJ2-1; TRBD2 matches 13 bases. V lost 4 bases and J lost 9; bases outside the gene matches: 9. Germline CDR1 reads SGHVS; CDR2 reads FNYEAQ. The CDR3 is 16 residues long. CDR3 in amino acids: CASSSGLAGPLAEQFF. CDR3 sequence (DNA): TGTGCCAGCAGCTCGGGACTAGCGGGACCCTTAGCTGAGCAGTTCTTC.

The gene calls are TRBV20-1 and TRBJ2-7; TRBD2 agrees at 8 bases. The CDR3 length is 13 residues. CDR1 is DFQATT, CDR2 SNEGSKA, per germline (reference sequence). With V trimmed by 5 bases and J by 0 bases, 3 bases remained unmatched. Here the CDR3 DNA reads TGCAGTGCTCGGGGGGGGAGCTCCTACGAGCAGTACTTC. Protein product: CSARGGSSYEQYF.

This clonotype was seen ten or more times. This chain connects TRBV5-1 to TRBJ1-2, with D tentatively TRBD1 (6 bases). Germline V CDR1 and CDR2: SGHRS, YFSETQ. The CDR3 loop spans 14 amino acids. V dropped 4 bases and J dropped 3 bases, with 13 bases sitting between them. The CDR3 here is CASSQTGDYYGYTF. CDR3 DNA: TGCGCCAGCAGCCAGACAGGCGACTACTATGGCTACACCTTC.

By sample share, this clonotype is medium-sized. The chain links TRBV10-2 to TRBJ1-1; D possibly corresponds to TRBD1 (5 bases). Trimming cost V 3 bases and J 7 bases, with 15 bases left between them. This CDR3 comprises 14 residues. The germline gives CDR1 WSHSY, CDR2 SAAADI. CDR3 bases: TGCGCCAGCAGTGACGGGGCGGCGGGGCTTGAAGCTTTCTTT. It yields the protein CASSDGAAGLEAFF.